Listed below are T cell receptor beta chains from one sample, sequenced in a study of T-cell reconstitution after alpha-beta-depleted transplantation in children. TCRdb re-derived calls from the PCR reads in MiXCR, one entry per CDR3 protein. The table includes 330,000 or so distinct CDR3 sequences, less than 9.5% detected once. The sample consisted of peripheral blood, taken 360 days after TCRalphabeta/CD19-depleted stem cell transplant. The receptors stem from a female patient aged 2-15 years who had a stem cell transplant for Fanconi anemia, so the T cells may come from the graft donor. CDR3s include the opening cysteine and the closing phenylalanine or tryptophan. The order of the fields is clone size, J gene, D gene, V gene, CDR3 DNA, CDR3 protein. A D gene is named only where the DNA matches it firmly. For some rows the clone size is stated as once, few or many, or as a class when expanded; others skip it.

>few|TRBJ2-7|-|TRBV6-2/TRBV6-3
TGTGCCAGCAGCAGGGTACCCTACGAGCAGTACTTC
CASSRVPYEQYF
>many|TRBJ2-7|TRBD1|TRBV5-1
TGCGCCAGCAGCTTGCCGGACAGGACCTACGAGCAGTACTTC
CASSLPDRTYEQYF
>few|TRBJ2-3|TRBD2|TRBV18
TGTGCCAGCTCACCCTTCCGGGGGGAAGCAGTAGATACGCAGTATTTT
CASSPFRGEAVDTQYF
>many|TRBJ2-1|-|TRBV4-1
TGCGCCAGCAGCCACTCGGGACTGTACAATGAGCAGTTCTTC
CASSHSGLYNEQFF
>many|TRBJ2-5|-|TRBV7-9
TGTGCCAGCAGCCAGAGTGTGCTAGGGGAGACCCAGTACTTC
CASSQSVLGETQYF
>many|TRBJ1-1|-|TRBV28
TGTGCCAGCACCGTCGGGTCGTTTGAAGCTTTCTTT
CASTVGSFEAFF
>many|TRBJ2-3|TRBD2|TRBV11-1
TGTGCCAGCAGCTCCGGGACTAGCGCCGACCGGGGCACAGATACGCAGTATTTT
CASSSGTSADRGTDTQYF
>many|TRBJ2-3|-|TRBV5-5
TGTGCCAGCAGCTTGTCGGGTAGCACAGATACGCAGTATTTT
CASSLSGSTDTQYF
>-|TRBJ2-5|-|TRBV6-2/TRBV6-3
TGTGCCAGCAGCCCAGATCTATACCGAGAGACCCAGTACTTC
CASSPDLYRETQYF
>few|TRBJ2-3|-|TRBV11-2
TGTGCCAGCAGCTTAGATCCTTTCCGCGAGCAGTATTTT
CASSLDPFREQYF
>few|TRBJ2-2|-|TRBV24-1
TGTGCCACCAGTGAGATGGCGGCGAACACCGGGGAGCTGTTTTTT
CATSEMAANTGELFF
>many|TRBJ2-5|-|TRBV20-1
TGCAGTGCCCTCGGGGAAGAGACCCAGTACTTC
CSALGEETQYF
>-|TRBJ2-7|-|TRBV4-2
TGTGCCAGCAGCCAAGGGCAGGGGAGCGCCTACGAGCAGTACTTC
CASSQGQGSAYEQYF
>-|TRBJ2-1|TRBD2|TRBV28
TGTGCCAGCAGTTTACCCTATCTCCCGCGGGCTAGCGGAACTAAGTACAATGAGCAGTTCTTC
CASSLPYLPRASGTKYNEQFF
>many|TRBJ2-7|-|TRBV29-1
TGCAGCGCCGACAACTCCTACGAGCAGTACTTC
CSADNSYEQYF
>once|TRBJ1-1|-|TRBV18
TGTGCCAGCTCACCACCAGGGGGGGCCAACACTGAAGCTTTCTTT
CASSPPGGANTEAFF
>many|TRBJ1-2|TRBD1|TRBV15
TGTGCCACCAGCAGACCATATACAGGGGCCACCTATGGCTACACCTTC
CATSRPYTGATYGYTF
>few|TRBJ2-3|TRBD2|TRBV20-1
TGCAGTGCCAGGAGAACTAGCGGGGGACCCACAGATACGCAGTATTTT
CSARRTSGGPTDTQYF
>-|TRBJ2-1|TRBD1|TRBV19
TGTGCCAGTAGCGTTACAGGGGAATACAATGAGCAGTTCTTC
CASSVTGEYNEQFF
>many|TRBJ2-5|TRBD1|TRBV4-2
TGTGCCAGCAGCCAAGATCAAAGCCCGGGACAGGCTCAAGAGACCCAGTACTTC
CASSQDQSPGQAQETQYF
>few|TRBJ1-2|-|TRBV7-8
TGTGCCAGCAGCCAAAGCCGCCCACACTTTGCCCCTTATGGCTACACCTTC
CASSQSRPHFAPYGYTF
>-|TRBJ2-3|-|TRBV11-2
TGTGCCAGCAGCCAACCGGGACAAGACACAGATACGCAGTATTTT
CASSQPGQDTDTQYF
>many|TRBJ2-3|-|TRBV11-2
TGTGCCAGCAGCTTATTGTGGGGGCTTAGCACAGATACGCAGTATTTT
CASSLLWGLSTDTQYF
>many|TRBJ2-2|-|TRBV20-1
TGCAGTGCTCAGGACGGAGGGGTGGGGGAGCTGTTTTTT
CSAQDGGVGELFF
>many|TRBJ1-1|-|TRBV6-5
TGTGCCAGCAGTTTCGAGTTGAACACTGAAGCTTTCTTT
CASSFELNTEAFF
>many|TRBJ2-3|TRBD2|TRBV5-1
TGCGCCAGCAGCTCCGGGACTAGAAGCACAGATACGCAGTATTTT
CASSSGTRSTDTQYF
>few|TRBJ1-1|-|TRBV5-1
TGCGCCAGCAGCCGAGACACGGAAACTGAAGCTTTCTTT
CASSRDTETEAFF
>-|TRBJ2-1|-|TRBV27
TGTGCCAGCAGTTTATGGGGCGGGACGGGCTTTAATGAGCAGTTCTTC
CASSLWGGTGFNEQFF
>-|TRBJ2-5|TRBD2|TRBV7-9
TGTGCCAGCAGCAATCCGGGACTAGCGGGGCGAGAGACCCAGTACTTC
CASSNPGLAGRETQYF
>many|TRBJ1-6|-|TRBV12-3/TRBV12-4
TGTGCCAGCAGTTTTACCGATAATTCACCCCTCCACTTT
CASSFTDNSPLHF
>-|TRBJ2-7|-|TRBV20-1
TGCAGTGCTGAGGGACACCTCAGATCCCCCTACGAGCAGTACTTC
CSAEGHLRSPYEQYF
>-|TRBJ2-3|-|TRBV7-6
TGTGCCAGCAGCTCTAGGACTTTGAGAGATACGCAGTATTTT
CASSSRTLRDTQYF
>many|TRBJ2-1|-|TRBV2
TGTGCCAGCAGGCGCGCGGTTGAGCAGTTCTTC
CASRRAVEQFF
>-|TRBJ2-1|TRBD2|TRBV7-2
TGTGCCAGCAGCTTAAGGACTAGCGGGGCCTACAATGAGCAGTTCTTC
CASSLRTSGAYNEQFF
>many|TRBJ2-5|-|TRBV6-4
TGTGCCAGCAGTACCAAAAGGGGCAGGGCCACGTACCAAGAGACCCAGTACTTC
CASSTKRGRATYQETQYF
>many|TRBJ1-5|-|TRBV12-3/TRBV12-4
TGTGCCAGCAGTTCCTTCCTGATTAGTCAGCCCCAGCATTTT
CASSSFLISQPQHF
>many|TRBJ2-7|-|TRBV9
TGTGCCAGCAGCGTAGGGATTGGGTACGAGCAGTACTTC
CASSVGIGYEQYF
>-|TRBJ2-7|TRBD1|TRBV7-8
TGTGCCAGCAGCTGGCTGCTGATTCCGCCAGGGGGCAAAACCTACGAGCAGTACTTC
CASSWLLIPPGGKTYEQYF
>many|TRBJ2-6|-|TRBV4-3
TGCGCCAGCAGCCAAGATGGGGTTAGTGGGGCCAACGTCCTGACTTTC
CASSQDGVSGANVLTF
>few|TRBJ2-3|-|TRBV7-8
TGTGCCAGCAGCCCATGGGGGAGTCCAGATACGCAGTATTTT
CASSPWGSPDTQYF
>few|TRBJ2-3|TRBD2|TRBV28
TGTGCCAGCAGTTTGAAGCGGGAGAGCACAGATACGCAGTATTTT
CASSLKRESTDTQYF
>many|TRBJ2-3|-|TRBV7-9
TGTGCCAGCAGCCCCCGGACCGTTACAGATACGCAGTATTTT
CASSPRTVTDTQYF
>many|TRBJ1-5|TRBD1|TRBV12-3/TRBV12-4
TGTGCCAGCATTTTAGGGGGCTGGGGCAATCAGCCCCAGCATTTT
CASILGGWGNQPQHF
>many|TRBJ2-1|TRBD2|TRBV28
TGTGCCAGCAGTCCCCTAGCGGGAGGCCCCTCCTACAATGAGCAGTTCTTC
CASSPLAGGPSYNEQFF
>few|TRBJ2-5|TRBD1|TRBV9
TGTGCCAGCAGCGTAGGAAACAGGGGGCCAGGGGAGACCCAGTACTTC
CASSVGNRGPGETQYF
>few|TRBJ2-7|-|TRBV7-9
TGTGCCAGCACCCCGCCGGGACTCCCCTACGAGCAGTACTTC
CASTPPGLPYEQYF
>-|TRBJ2-2|TRBD1|TRBV28
TGTGCCAGCACTCCTTACAGGGGTTCGGACACCGGGGAGCTGTTTTTT
CASTPYRGSDTGELFF
>many|TRBJ2-7|-|TRBV10-3
TGTGCCATCAGTGAGGAGGAGTCCTACGAGCAGTACTTC
CAISEEESYEQYF
>-|TRBJ2-3|-|TRBV2
TGTGCCAGCAGAAGACGGTACACAGATACGCAGTATTTT
CASRRRYTDTQYF
>many|TRBJ2-7|-|TRBV6-4
TGTGCCAGCAGCCCGGTAGGAGGTTCCTACGAGCAGTACTTC
CASSPVGGSYEQYF
>-|TRBJ2-3|-|TRBV24-1
TGTGCCACCAGCCTTACCGGGATTCTGCAGTATTTT
CATSLTGILQYF
>few|TRBJ1-4|-|TRBV20-1
TGCAGTGCCAGAAGGAGGTATGGGGAAAAACTGTTTTTT
CSARRRYGEKLFF
>many|TRBJ1-2|TRBD1|TRBV12-3/TRBV12-4
TGTGCCAGCAGGATACAGGGGGCGAATGGCTACACCTTC
CASRIQGANGYTF
>-|TRBJ2-6|-|TRBV2
TGTGCCAGCAGGGACCCTGGGGCCAACGTCCTGACTTTC
CASRDPGANVLTF
>few|TRBJ2-3|-|TRBV5-1
TGCGCCAGCAGCTTTTTCGGAACCACTACGGATACGCAGTATTTT
CASSFFGTTTDTQYF